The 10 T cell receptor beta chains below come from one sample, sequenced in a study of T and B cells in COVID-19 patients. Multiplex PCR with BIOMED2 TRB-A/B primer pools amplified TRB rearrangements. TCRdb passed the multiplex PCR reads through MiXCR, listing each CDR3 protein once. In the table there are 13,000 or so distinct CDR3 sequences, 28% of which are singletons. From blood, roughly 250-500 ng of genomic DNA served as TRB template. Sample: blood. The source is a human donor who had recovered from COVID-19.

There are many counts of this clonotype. This CDR3 is CARDRGLNTGELFF. In nucleotides, the CDR3 is TGTGCCCGGGACAGGGGTCTTAACACCGGGGAGCTGTTTTTT. The chain links TRBV30 to TRBJ2-2, with 10 bases identical to TRBD1. The CDR3 is 14 residues long. Germline CDR1 is GTSNPN and CDR2 is SVGIG (reference sequence). V was pared by 8 bases and J by 2 bases, with 5 bases of the junction left unmatched.

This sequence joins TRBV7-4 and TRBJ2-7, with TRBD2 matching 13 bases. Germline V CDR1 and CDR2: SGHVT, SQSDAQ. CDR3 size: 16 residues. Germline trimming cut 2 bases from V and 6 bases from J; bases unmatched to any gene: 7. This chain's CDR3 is CASSLTGTSGISEQYF. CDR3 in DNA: TGTGCCAGCAGCTTAACGGGGACTAGCGGGATAAGCGAGCAGTACTTC.

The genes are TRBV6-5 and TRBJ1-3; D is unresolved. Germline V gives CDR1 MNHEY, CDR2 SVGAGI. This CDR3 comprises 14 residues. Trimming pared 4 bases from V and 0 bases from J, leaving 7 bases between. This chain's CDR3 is CASSSQSSGNTIYF. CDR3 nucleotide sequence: TGTGCCAGCAGTTCACAGAGCTCTGGAAACACCATATATTTT.

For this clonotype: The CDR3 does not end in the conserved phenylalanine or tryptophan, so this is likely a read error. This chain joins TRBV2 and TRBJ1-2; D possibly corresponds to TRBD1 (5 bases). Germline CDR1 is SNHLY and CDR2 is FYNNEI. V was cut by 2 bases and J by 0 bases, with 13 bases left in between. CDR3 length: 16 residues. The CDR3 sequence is CASSELGERANYGYTS. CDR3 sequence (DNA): TGTGCCAGCAGTGAATTGGGGGAGCGGGCTAACTATGGCTACACCTCC.

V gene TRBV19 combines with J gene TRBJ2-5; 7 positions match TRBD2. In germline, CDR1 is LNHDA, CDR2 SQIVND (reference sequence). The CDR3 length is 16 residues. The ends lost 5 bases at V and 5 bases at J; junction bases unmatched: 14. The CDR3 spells CASSGTGTKVAETQYF. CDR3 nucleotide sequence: TGTGCCAGTAGTGGAACCGGGACTAAGGTAGCGGAGACCCAGTACTTC.

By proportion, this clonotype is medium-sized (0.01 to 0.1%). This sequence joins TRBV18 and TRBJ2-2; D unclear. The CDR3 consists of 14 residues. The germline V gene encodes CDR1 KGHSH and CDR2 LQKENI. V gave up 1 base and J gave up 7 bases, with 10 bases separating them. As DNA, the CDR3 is TGTGCCAGCTCACCACAGGGTTCGGGCGGGGAGCTGTTTTTT. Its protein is CASSPQGSGGELFF.

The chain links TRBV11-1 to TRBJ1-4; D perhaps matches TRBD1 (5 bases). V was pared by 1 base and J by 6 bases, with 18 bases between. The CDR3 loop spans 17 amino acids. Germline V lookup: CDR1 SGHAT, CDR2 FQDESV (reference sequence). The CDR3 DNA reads TGTGCCAGCAGCTTAGTCTCAGGGTATGATCGGTATGAAAAACTGTTTTTT. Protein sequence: CASSLVSGYDRYEKLFF.

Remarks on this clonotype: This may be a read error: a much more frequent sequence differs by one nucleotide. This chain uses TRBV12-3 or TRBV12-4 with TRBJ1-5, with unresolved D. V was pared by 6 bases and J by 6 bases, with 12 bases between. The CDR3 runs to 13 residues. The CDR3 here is CASSYQAPQPQHF. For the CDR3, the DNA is TGTGCCAGCAGCTACCAGGCGCCTCAGCCCCAGCATTTT.

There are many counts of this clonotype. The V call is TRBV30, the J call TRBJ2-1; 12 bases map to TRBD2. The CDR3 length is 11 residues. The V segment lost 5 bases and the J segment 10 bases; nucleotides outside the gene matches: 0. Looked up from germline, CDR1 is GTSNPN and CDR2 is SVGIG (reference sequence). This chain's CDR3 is CAWGTSGEQFF. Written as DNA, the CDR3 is TGTGCCTGGGGGACTAGCGGGGAGCAGTTCTTC.

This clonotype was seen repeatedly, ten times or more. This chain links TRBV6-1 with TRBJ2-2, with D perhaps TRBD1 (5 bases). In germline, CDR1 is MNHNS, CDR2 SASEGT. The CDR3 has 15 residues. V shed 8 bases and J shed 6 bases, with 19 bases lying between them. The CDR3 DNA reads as TGTGCCAGCGGAACAGGAGAGCATTTGTCCGGGGAGCTGTTTTTT. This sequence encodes CASGTGEHLSGELFF.